This is a list of T cell receptor beta chains from one sample in a study of tumor-infiltrating lymphocytes in primary liver carcinoma. One entry per CDR3 protein results from TCRdb running MiXCR on the multiplex PCR reads. The sample has about 25,000 distinct CDR3 sequences, approximately 77% seen once. The sequenced sample was liver tumor tissue from sampling region 5. The source of these receptors is a woman aged 25 to 45 with primary liver carcinoma and hepatitis B virus infection. CDR3s include the opening cysteine and the closing phenylalanine or tryptophan. D genes are given only for firm matches. Part of the rows lack a size; the others show once, few, many or a class for expanded clones.

TRBJ2-3	15	TRBV5-1	medium-sized	TRBD2	CASSKTWREYDTQYF	TGCGCCAGCAGCAAAACCTGGCGGGAGTACGATACGCAGTATTTT
TRBJ2-1	17	TRBV20-1	large	TRBD2	CSARDSRGTSGSYEQFF	TGCAGTGCTAGAGACTCCCGGGGGACTAGCGGGAGCTATGAGCAGTTCTTC
TRBJ2-1	14	TRBV4-1	-	-	CASSQGLGALVQFF	TGCGCCAGCAGCCAAGGATTGGGGGCCTTGGTACAGTTCTTC
TRBJ2-3	14	TRBV24-1	-	-	CATSGTIGTVTQYF	TGTGCCACCAGTGGTACTATCGGGACTGTGACGCAGTATTTT
TRBJ2-5	15	TRBV10-3	-	-	CGICESATRQETQYF	TGTGGCATCTGTGAGTCGGCTACCAGACAAGAGACACAGTACTTC
TRBJ2-7	13	TRBV19	many	-	CASSPQISYEQYF	TGTGCCAGTAGCCCACAAATCTCCTACGAGCAGTACTTC
TRBJ2-1	10	TRBV29-1	-	-	CGVDQDEQFF	TGCGGCGTAGATCAAGACGAGCAGTTCTTC
TRBJ2-4	17	TRBV5-5	-	-	CVNSLVGMREASDIQYF	TGTGTCAACAGCTTAGTAGGAATGAGGGAGGCGTCGGACATTCAGTACTTC
TRBJ2-7	15	TRBV12-3/TRBV12-4	-	-	CASIQSITQGYEQYF	TGTGCCAGTATACAATCCATTACACAGGGTTACGAGCAGTACTTC
TRBJ2-2	14	TRBV19	many	TRBD2	CASSAGLVGGELFF	TGTGCCAGTAGTGCGGGACTAGTGGGCGGGGAGCTGTTTTTT
TRBJ2-6	19	TRBV4-3	-	TRBD2	CPGSRETSGRFSGANVLTF	TGCCCCGGCAGCCGAGAAACTAGCGGGAGATTCTCTGGGGCCAACGTCCTGACTTTC
TRBJ2-2	19	TRBV4-3	once	TRBD2	CASSILTGGPRSNTGKLFF	TGCGCCAGCAGCATACTAACGGGAGGGCCCCGTTCGAACACCGGGAAGCTGTTTTTT
TRBJ2-7	14	TRBV11-2	once	TRBD2	CVSSPPGLLYEQYF	TGTGTCAGCAGCCCGCCGGGACTACTCTACGAGCAATACTTC
TRBJ1-1	20	TRBV11-2	-	TRBD1	CASNGRDRGRKRWSNTEAFF	TGTGCCAGCAACGGTCGGGACAGGGGGCGCAAGAGGTGGAGTAACACTGAGGCTTTCTTT
TRBJ2-7	15	TRBV7-9	few	-	CASSLGDGIFYEQYF	TGTGCCAGCAGCTTAGGTGACGGTATCTTCTACGAGCAGTACTTC
TRBJ1-6	15	TRBV11-3	few	-	CASSFKWSYDSPLHF	TGTGCTAGCAGCTTTAAGTGGAGCTATGACTCACCCCTCCACTTT
TRBJ2-1	14	TRBV20-1	many	TRBD2	CSAPGTSSYNEQFF	TGCAGTGCTCCCGGGACTAGCTCCTACAATGAGCAGTTCTTC
TRBJ2-7	13	TRBV20-1	many	-	CSAYPTESYEQYF	TGCAGTGCCTACCCGACGGAGTCCTACGAGCAGTACTTC
TRBJ2-3	17	TRBV4-1	-	-	CASSQVVITIGVDTQYF	TGCGCCAGTAGCCAAGTCGTAATTACCATCGGCGTAGATACGCAGTATTTT
TRBJ1-6	17	TRBV6-5	many	-	CASSGRASGSYNSPLHF	TGTGCCAGCAGTGGGAGGGCCTCGGGCTCCTATAATTCACCCCTCCACTTT
TRBJ2-3	13	TRBV11-2	-	-	CTSSLALVDAQYF	TGTACCAGCAGCTTAGCGCTAGTGGATGCGCAGTATTTT
TRBJ2-2	18	TRBV12-3/TRBV12-4	few	TRBD1	CASRILLGAGGHTGELLF	TGTGCCAGCAGGATCCTATTAGGAGCAGGGGGCCACACTGGGGAGCTGCTTTTT
TRBJ2-2	16	TRBV12-3/TRBV12-4	-	-	CASSPRASVNYGELFF	TGTGCCAGTAGTCCACGGGCTAGCGTGAATTACGGGGAGCTATTTTTT
TRBJ2-3	17	TRBV6-6	-	-	CASCYSFGSGSTDTQYF	-
TRBJ2-7	16	TRBV7-2	many	-	CASSLAGRTLSYEQYF	TGTGCCAGCAGCTTAGCCGGGCGGACCCTAAGCTACGAGCAGTACTTC
TRBJ2-3	17	TRBV28	-	-	CASRIDSMMWGTDIQYF	TGTGCCAGCCGTATTGACAGTATGATGTGGGGCACAGATATACAGTATTTT
TRBJ2-5	17	TRBV6-5	many	-	CASSYSSSGGSQETQYF	TGTGCCAGCAGTTACTCGAGTAGTGGCGGGTCCCAAGAGACCCAGTACTTC
TRBJ1-1	13	TRBV11-2	many	-	CASSYEGGTEAFF	TGTGCCAGTAGCTACGAGGGTGGCACTGAAGCTTTCTTT
TRBJ2-1	13	TRBV14	-	-	CASSQDYFYEQFF	TGTGCCAGCAGCCAAGATTATTTCTATGAGCAGTTCTTC
TRBJ2-1	17	TRBV10-3	-	-	CAISETMAASAYNEQIF	TGCGCCATCAGTGAAACCATGGCGGCTAGCGCCTACAATGAGCAGATCTTC
TRBJ2-5	14	TRBV11-1	-	-	CASSWAGVTGTQYF	TGTGCCAGCAGCTGGGCAGGCGTCACTGGGACCCAGTATTTC
TRBJ2-6	16	TRBV4-3	-	-	CASSQTVNAGANVLTF	TGCGCCAGCAGCCAAACAGTGAATGCTGGGGCTAACGTCCTGACCTTC